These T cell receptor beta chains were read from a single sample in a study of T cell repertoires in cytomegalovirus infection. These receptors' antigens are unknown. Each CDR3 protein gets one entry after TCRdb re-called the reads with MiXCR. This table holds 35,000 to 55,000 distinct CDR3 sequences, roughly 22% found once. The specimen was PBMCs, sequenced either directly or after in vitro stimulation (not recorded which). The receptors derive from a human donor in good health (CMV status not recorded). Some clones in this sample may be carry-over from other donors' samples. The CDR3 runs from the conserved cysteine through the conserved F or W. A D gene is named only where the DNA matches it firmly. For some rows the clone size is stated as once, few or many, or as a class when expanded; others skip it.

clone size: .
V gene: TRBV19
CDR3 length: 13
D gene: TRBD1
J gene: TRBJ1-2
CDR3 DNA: TGTGCCAGTAGTATATCGGGACAGTATGGCTACACCTTC
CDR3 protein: CASSISGQYGYTF

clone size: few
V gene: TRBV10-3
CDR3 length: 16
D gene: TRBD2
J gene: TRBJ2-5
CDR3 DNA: TGTGCCATCAGTGAGGGACTAGCGGGAGCGGGTGAGACCCAGTACTTC
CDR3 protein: CAISEGLAGAGETQYF

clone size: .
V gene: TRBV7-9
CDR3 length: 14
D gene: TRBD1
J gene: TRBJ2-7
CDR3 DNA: TGTGCCAGCAGCTCCCCCCGGGACAGCTACGAGCAGTACTTC
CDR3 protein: CASSSPRDSYEQYF

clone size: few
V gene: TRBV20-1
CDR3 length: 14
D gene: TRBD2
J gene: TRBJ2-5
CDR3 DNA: TGCAGTCCGGATGTAGCGGGGGGGCCCGAGACCCAGTACTTC
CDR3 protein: CSPDVAGGPETQYF

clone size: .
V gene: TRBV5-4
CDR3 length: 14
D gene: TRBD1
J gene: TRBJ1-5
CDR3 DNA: TGTGCCAGCAGCCCCGGGACAGGCAATCAGCCCCAGCATTTT
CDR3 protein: CASSPGTGNQPQHF

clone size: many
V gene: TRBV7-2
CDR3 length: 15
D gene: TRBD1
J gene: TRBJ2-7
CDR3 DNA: TGTGCCAGCAGCTTCGGACAGGGAGGTAGCTACGAGCAGTACTTC
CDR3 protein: CASSFGQGGSYEQYF

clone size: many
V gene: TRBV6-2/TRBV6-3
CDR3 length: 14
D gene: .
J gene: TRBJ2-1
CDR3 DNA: TGTGCCAGCAGTTACATAGCTTTGTACAATGAGCAGTTCTTC
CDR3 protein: CASSYIALYNEQFF

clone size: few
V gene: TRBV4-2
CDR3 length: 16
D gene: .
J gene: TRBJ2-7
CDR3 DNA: TGTGCCAGCAGCCAAGATCCCCTGGACCCCCCGTACGAGCAGTACTTC
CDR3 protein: CASSQDPLDPPYEQYF

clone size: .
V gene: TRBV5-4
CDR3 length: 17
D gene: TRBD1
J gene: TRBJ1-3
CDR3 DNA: TGTGCCAGCAGCAGACGGGGCCAGGGGGCTCGTGGAAACACCATATATTTT
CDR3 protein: CASSRRGQGARGNTIYF

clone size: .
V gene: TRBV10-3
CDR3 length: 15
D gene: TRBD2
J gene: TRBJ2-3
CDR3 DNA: TGTGCCATCAGTGCGACTAGCGGGAGTACAGATACGCAGTATTTT
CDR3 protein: CAISATSGSTDTQYF

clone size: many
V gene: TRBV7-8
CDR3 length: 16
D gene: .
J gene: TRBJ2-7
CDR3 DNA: TGTGCCAGCAGCTTAAATCCCGGGACGATTTTCTACGAGCAGTACTTC
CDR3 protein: CASSLNPGTIFYEQYF

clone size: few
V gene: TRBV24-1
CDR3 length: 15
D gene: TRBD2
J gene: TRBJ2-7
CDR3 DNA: TGTGCCACCAGTGATTCGACTAGCGGGAGTACCGAGCAGTACTTC
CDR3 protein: CATSDSTSGSTEQYF

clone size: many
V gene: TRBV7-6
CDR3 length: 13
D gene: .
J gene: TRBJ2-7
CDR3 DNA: TGTGCCAGCAGCTTAGTCGGGGTTTCCGAGCAGTACTTC
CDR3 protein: CASSLVGVSEQYF

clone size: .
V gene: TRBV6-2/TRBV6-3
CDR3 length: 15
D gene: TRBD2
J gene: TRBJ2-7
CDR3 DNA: TGTGCCAGCAATTCCCGGACTAGCGGGAGGTACGAGCAGTACTTC
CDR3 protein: CASNSRTSGRYEQYF

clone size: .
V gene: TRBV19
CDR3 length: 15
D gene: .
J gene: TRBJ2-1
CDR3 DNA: TGTGCCAGTAGTATCGGTCTGCGAGCCCCTGGAGAGCAGTTCTTC
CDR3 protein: CASSIGLRAPGEQFF

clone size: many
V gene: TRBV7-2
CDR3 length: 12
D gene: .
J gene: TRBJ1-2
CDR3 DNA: TGTGCCAGCAGCGTAGCTAACTATGGCTACACCTTC
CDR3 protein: CASSVANYGYTF

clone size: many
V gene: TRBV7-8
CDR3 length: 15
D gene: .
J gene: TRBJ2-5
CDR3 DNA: TGTGCCAGCAGCTTAGCGGGCGCACTGCTGGGGACCCAGTACTTC
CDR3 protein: CASSLAGALLGTQYF

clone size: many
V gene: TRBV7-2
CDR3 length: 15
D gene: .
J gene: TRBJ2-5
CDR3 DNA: TGTGCCAGCAGCTTAGGTGGGGCGAGTCGGGAGACCCAGTACTTC
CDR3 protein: CASSLGGASRETQYF

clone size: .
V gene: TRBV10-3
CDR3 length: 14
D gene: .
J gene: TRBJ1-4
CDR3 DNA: TGTGCCATCAGTGAGTCGGCCAGGGGTGAAAAACTGTTTTTT
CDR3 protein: CAISESARGEKLFF

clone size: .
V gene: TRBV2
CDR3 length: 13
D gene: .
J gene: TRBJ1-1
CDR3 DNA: TGTGCCAGCAGTAACCAGGGATACACTGAAGCTTTCTTT
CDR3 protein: CASSNQGYTEAFF

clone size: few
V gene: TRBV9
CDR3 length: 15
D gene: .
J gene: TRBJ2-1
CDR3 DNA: TGTGCCAGCAGCGTGGGTCCGCGGGATAATTATGAGCAGTTCTTC
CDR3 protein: CASSVGPRDNYEQFF

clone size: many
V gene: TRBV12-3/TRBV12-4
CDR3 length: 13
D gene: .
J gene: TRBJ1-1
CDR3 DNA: TGTGCCAGCAGTTTAGGGCTGAACACTGAAGCTTTCTTT
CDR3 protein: CASSLGLNTEAFF